This T cell receptor beta chain was documented in a study of T cell changes during pregnancy in multiple sclerosis (dated by TCRdb to 2018 to 2020). Context from the whole study: Changes in the T cell repertoire over the course of pregnancy were examined in this study in women with multiple sclerosis.

Libraries were made using the immunoSEQ multiplex PCR assay. TCRdb's version of the immuneACCESS table is confined to in-frame rearrangements and falls short of the full clone set. An unresolved V gene accounts for under half of the shortfall where checked; the remainder is of unknown origin. The sample table contains 84,000 or so clones; only one count was recorded for approximately 94% of them. The ten most abundant clones make up about 0.84% of the sample. CDR1 and CDR2 (SGDLS, YYNGEE) derive from the germline V gene. Between the V and J ends, shortened by 1 base and 1 base respectively, the junction contains 8 bases. CDR3 length: 14 amino acids, cysteine to phenylalanine. Only the CDR3 DNA is retained, 42 bases long and in frame from the first base. Only a few counts were recorded for this clone. Its antigen specificity is not known. Base qualities are not at hand, and no much larger clone is one base apart.

The rearranged segments are TRBV9 and TRBJ1-1, with no confidently assigned D gene. The receptor was derived from a female donor with multiple sclerosis, enrolled in a pregnancy study. The material was peripheral blood, obtained in the third trimester of pregnancy. The CDR3 reads CASSVSGGNTEAFF. Here is the DNA: TGTGCCAGCAGCGTAAGTGGAGGGAACACTGAAGCTTTCTTT. With the rest looked up from the reference TRBV9 and TRBJ1-1 genes rather than sequenced, the full variable domain is DSGVTQTPKHLITATGQRVTLRCSPRSGDLSVYWYQQSLDQGLQFLIQYYNGEERAKGNILERFSAQQFPDLHSELNLSSLELGDSALYFCASSVSGGNTEAFFGQGTRLTVV.